The subject of this entry is one T cell receptor beta chain. Its antigen is undetermined. The junction differs from germline at one of its ends, possibly a read error. Extraction of RNA together with DNA used roughly 19-31 mg of unsorted bulk tissue. CDR1 and CDR2 from the germline V gene are MGHRA and YSYEKL. This CDR3 has 16 amino acids. The data belong to a study of tumor-infiltrating lymphocytes in primary liver carcinoma. Findings and caveats of the study: All five tumor regions shared only about 8-25% of top clones.

Using a constant-region primer together with ProtoScript II reverse transcriptase, TCR beta cDNA was made from 500 ng of total RNA. Sequencing libraries for TCR beta derived from three nested multiplex PCR rounds that used slightly modified ARM-PCR. A C-beta reverse primer and TRBV1-TRBV30 forward primers served in each of the first two PCR rounds, at ten to eleven cycles apiece. TCRdb itself ran the multiplex PCR reads through MiXCR, one entry per CDR3 protein. The sample lists 50,000 to 70,000 distinct CDR3 sequences, less than 85% occurring once. Material for sequencing was liver tumor tissue from sampling region 2. Subset indicated: tumor region T2, inferior pole. This receptor was obtained from a man in his forties or fifties with primary liver carcinoma and hepatitis B virus infection. The gene calls are TRBV4-1 and TRBJ2-7, with D perhaps matching TRBD2 (5 bases). The CDR3 bases are TGCGCCAGCAGCCAAACCCTAGCAGAGCCACTTTACGAACAGTACTTC. It codes for CASSQTLAEPLYEQYF.